Presented here are 14 T cell receptor beta chains from one specimen sequenced in a study of beta chain features in type 1 diabetes. Study results and limitations: Researchers report that Type 1 diabetes patients had moderately but significantly shorter TCRB CDR3s across all four CD4+ subsets.

Expressed TCRB transcripts were sequenced because the entire RNA isolate underwent reverse transcription. Method: immunoSEQ multiplex PCR; TCRdb's copy keeps in-frame clones and lacks some. Counted here are 350,000 to 450,000 clones, around 12% occurring once; the ten biggest clones make up roughly 0.0097%. Their cognate antigens are unknown. The sequencing sample was made of naive CD4+ T cells from blood. The receptors come from a young woman with type 1 diabetes.

The CDR3 nucleotides are TGTGCCTGGAGTGTCGGGACTAGCGGGACCTACGAGCAGTACTTC. Its translation is CAWSVGTSGTYEQYF. This rearrangement joins TRBV30 to TRBJ2-7; 13 bases fit TRBD2. Germline V gene sequence: CDR1 GTSNPN, CDR2 SVGIG (reference sequence). The CDR3 consists of 15 residues. V shed 0 bases and J 2 bases; nucleotides not matched to a gene: 1.

The table lists this clone with a few counts. The rearrangement joins TRBV5-4 to TRBJ2-1; 9 positions agree with TRBD2. This CDR3 has 15 residues. The V gene's germline CDR1 is SGHNT and CDR2 YYREEE (reference sequence). V was clipped by 1 base and J by 8 bases; unmatched bases: 7. The CDR3 DNA reads TGTGCCAGCAGCTTGAATGGGCTAGCGGGGTATGAGCAGTTCTTC. Protein: CASSLNGLAGYEQFF.

The chain uses TRBV19 and TRBJ2-3; 14 nucleotides agree with TRBD2. Germline lookup yields CDR1 LNHDA and CDR2 SQIVND (reference sequence). This CDR3 comprises 16 residues. Trimming at V came to 5 bases and at J to 2 bases, leaving 3 bases not matched to a gene. DNA for the CDR3: TGTGCCAGTAGTGAGGGACTAGCGGGGGTCACAGATACGCAGTATTTT. Encoded protein: CASSEGLAGVTDTQYF.

This clone was seen a handful of times. The genes are TRBV6-1 and TRBJ2-1; no firm D call. This CDR3 spans 14 amino acids. The V gene's germline CDR1 is MNHNS and CDR2 SASEGT. The V end was cut by 4 bases, the J end by 0 bases, with 7 bases between. This chain's CDR3 is CASSALSSYNEQFF. The CDR3 DNA sequence: TGTGCCAGCAGTGCCCTAAGCTCCTACAATGAGCAGTTCTTC.

The chain carries TRBV18 and TRBJ2-1; 11 bases fit TRBD2. V lost 3 bases, J lost 6 bases, and 7 bases stayed unmatched. This CDR3 region has 16 residues. Per germline, CDR1 KGHSH and CDR2 LQKENI. CDR3 sequence (DNA): TGTGCCAGCTCACCCATGACTAGCGGGGTCGGCAATGAGCAGTTCTTC. As protein: CASSPMTSGVGNEQFF.

This clone occurred a few times. The J gene is TRBJ2-7, the V gene TRBV28; 7 bases line up with TRBD1. CDR1 MDHEN and CDR2 SYDVKM come from the germline V gene. The CDR3 covers 16 residues. The ends lost 8 bases at V and 4 bases at J; junction bases unmatched: 17. The chain's CDR3 is CASRDPPGRGTYEQYF. The CDR3 DNA reads TGTGCCAGCCGAGACCCACCCGGCAGGGGGACGTACGAGCAGTACTTC.

The chain joins TRBV2 to TRBJ2-1; a possible D gene is TRBD1 (5 bases). The CDR3 length is 15 residues. Germline V CDR1 and CDR2: SNHLY, FYNNEI. V was pared by 6 bases and J by 0 bases, with 12 bases between. The chain's CDR3 is CASSYDRGSYNEQFF. CDR3 DNA: TGTGCCAGCAGCTACGACAGAGGCTCCTACAATGAGCAGTTCTTC.

V is TRBV28 and J is TRBJ2-6; 8 bases are shared with TRBD1. The germline V gene has CDR1 MDHEN and CDR2 SYDVKM. This CDR3 has 15 residues. The V and J ends lost 3 bases and 4 bases, in that order; junction bases with no gene match: 2. CDR3 in amino acids: CASSFQGAGANVLTF. CDR3 DNA: TGTGCCAGCAGTTTCCAGGGGGCCGGGGCCAACGTCCTGACTTTC. The full variable domain, in which reference TRBV28 and TRBJ2-6 provide the parts outside the CDR3, is DVKVTQSSRYLVKRTGEKVFLECVQDMDHENMFWYRQDPGLGLRLIYFSYDVKMKEKGDIPEGYSVSREKKERFSLILESASTNQTSMYLCASSFQGAGANVLTFGAGSRLTVL.

The CDR3 region is CASSLWASGESTDTQYF. CDR3 DNA sequence: TGTGCCAGCAGTTTATGGGCTAGCGGAGAATCCACAGATACGCAGTATTTT. This chain connects TRBV28 to TRBJ2-3; 7 bases are a match to TRBD2. Germline V gives CDR1 MDHEN, CDR2 SYDVKM. This CDR3 spans 17 amino acids. The trim removed 0 bases at V and 2 bases at J, leaving 8 bases unmatched.

This clone was detected a few times. The V call is TRBV7-9, the J call TRBJ1-6; 8 bases are a match to TRBD1. V was clipped by 5 bases and J by 7 bases; unmatched bases: 10. This CDR3 has 16 residues. The germline V gene encodes CDR1 SEHNR and CDR2 FQNEAQ (reference sequence). The CDR3 here is CASSASGGWRNSPLHF. For the CDR3, the DNA is TGTGCCAGCAGCGCCTCAGGGGGCTGGAGGAATTCACCCCTCCACTTT.

The CDR3: CATSRVGGAGQPQHF. Here the CDR3 DNA reads TGTGCCACCAGCAGAGTAGGGGGCGCCGGACAGCCCCAGCATTTT. V is TRBV15 and J is TRBJ1-5; 7 bases are a match to TRBD1. This CDR3 spans 15 amino acids. V was clipped by 1 base and J by 7 bases; unmatched bases: 7. Per the germline V gene, CDR1 is LNHNV and CDR2 is YYDKDF (reference sequence).

The sample holds a few counts of this clone. This chain joins TRBV7-2 and TRBJ2-1; TRBD1 might be the D (5 bases). The CDR3 runs 17 residues. CDR1 and CDR2 from the germline V gene are SGHTA and FQGNSA. Trimming shortened V by 1 base and J by 4 bases, and 17 bases separated the two germline ends. This chain's CDR3 is CASSLGAGLTRYNEQFF. The CDR3 bases are TGTGCCAGCAGCTTAGGGGCAGGGCTCACCCGTTACAATGAGCAGTTCTTC. The complete variable domain, with remaining parts taken from reference TRBV7-2 and TRBJ2-1, reads GAGVSQSPSNKVTEKGKDVELRCDPISGHTALYWYRQSLGQGLEFLIYFQGNSAPDKSGLPSDRFSAERTGGSVSTLTIQRTQQEDSAVYLCASSLGAGLTRYNEQFFGPGTRLTVL.

This chain connects TRBV5-1 to TRBJ1-3, with 8 bases that match TRBD1. Germline CDR1 reads SGHRS; CDR2 reads YFSETQ. Losses at the gene ends were 2 bases for V and 0 bases for J; bases not matched to a gene: 1. The CDR3 is made up of 15 amino acids. The CDR3 loop is CASSFGQGSGNTIYF. CDR3 nucleotide sequence: TGCGCCAGCAGCTTCGGACAGGGCTCTGGAAACACCATATATTTT.

This chain uses TRBV5-6 with TRBJ1-1; D unresolved. Germline lookup yields CDR1 SGHDT and CDR2 YYEEEE. CDR3 length equals 13 residues. The V gene lost 4 bases and the J gene lost 6 bases, with 13 bases spanning the gap. The CDR3 protein is CASSREGIPEAFF. Here the CDR3 DNA reads TGTGCCAGCAGCCGGGAGGGTATCCCTGAAGCTTTCTTT.